Here is one T cell receptor (beta chain) with its context. The specificity of this receptor is unknown. Base qualities are not at hand, and no much larger clone is one base apart. This entry belongs to a study of shared clonotypes between healthy human individuals (TCRdb year 2020). Regarding the study in general: The cohort comprised a couple of women and three men aged 18 to 49 years. Different laboratories and diverse techniques were used to prepare libraries and sequence TCR repertoires, to increase sequencing depth and limit assay-specific biases. To estimate repertoire size and how much clonotype sharing occurs between individuals, the study deeply sequenced the blood TCR repertoires of 5 or 6 healthy adults. Each donor's leukapheresis produced roughly between about 0.9 and 9.5 billion PBMCs. For each donor, CD4 naive and CD4 memory were each run on three plates, CD8 naive on two plates, and CD8 memory on one plate.

Including cysteine and phenylalanine, the CDR3 has 16 amino acids. Kept here is only the CDR3 DNA, which spans 48 bases and is read in frame from base 1. Per the germline V gene, SNHLY is the CDR1 and FYNNEI is the CDR2. Trimming at the junction amounts to 3 bases on V and 5 bases on J, and the germline ends lie 19 bases apart. The research as a whole found: Based on pairwise subsampling, the degree of clonotype sharing among donors was expected to be affected by sequencing depth. Compared with non-shared clonotypes, the clonotypes found in all four sorted-subset donors had higher generation probabilities. Incomplete sequencing was indicated by rarefaction of sorted-subset datasets, despite the large sequencing depth. Because the study included only a small number of donors, the genetic and exposure-history diversity represented was limited. Estimated clonotype richness was generally larger for naive than for memory subsets. Sampling was restricted to blood, and TCR repertoires in tissue are likely to differ from TCR repertoires in blood. Around 5.4% of naive CD4, around 3.6% of naive CD8, roughly 2.5% of memory CD4, and over 0.35% of memory CD8 clonotypes were shared across a few donors.

TCR CDR3 regions were amplified from genomic DNA by multiplex PCR using the deep immunoSEQ assay. For each cell subset, the extracted genomic DNA was distributed evenly across all wells of several immunoSEQ 96-well plates, and each plate served as one replicate. For sorted subsets, about 200 ng genomic DNA, equal to 25,000 to 35,000 T cell genomes, was loaded into each replicate PCR. Purified libraries were quantified with a Qubit 3.0 fluorometer, sized on a Bioanalyzer 2100, and re-quantified with the KAPA Library Quantification kit. Every immunoSEQ 96-well plate was sequenced on a separate single-read 150-cycle Illumina NextSeq 550 flow cell. Regarding the original processing steps: Because only junctional sequences without quality scores were contained in the immunoSEQ output, filtering matching that applied to full-length reads could not be performed. To assign V/J genes and CDR3, sequences were annotated using PyIR, a Python wrapper for IgBLAST v1.9, with IMGT germline references. Reads with weak V/J assignments (E-value above 1e-6), missing CDR3, stop codons, out-of-frame junctions, or ambiguous translated residues were removed. V3J clonotypes were defined as sequences sharing the same inferred V gene, J gene, and CDR3 amino acid sequence. The percentage overlap between two repertoires was calculated by dividing the number of shared unique clonotypes by the size of the smaller repertoire. Richness of each repertoire was evaluated using RTK rarefaction, the Chao1 estimator, and Recon v2.1 estimates of unobserved clonotypes. OLGA was used to compute generation probabilities for all TCRbeta clonotypes that the gDNA method yielded from four donors. The clones in this table, taken by TCRdb from immuneACCESS, are in-frame only. Not every clone is retained; where verified, under half of the shortfall comes from an unresolved V gene, and the cause of the rest is unknown. The V and J calls and clone size were taken over from that table, and D and trimming were inferred from the DNA. This sample is represented by 110,000 or so clones; more than 65% of them were singletons. The top ten clonotypes cover around 23% of the sample.

The donors were healthy, HIV-negative adults who had no recently reported acute infections or vaccinations. Every donor was a Caucasian adult residing in Nashville, Tennessee, USA. CD8 memory samples combined magnetically selected CD45RO+ cells with CCR7-negative CD45RA+ effector memory (TemRA) cells. Blood was collected by leukapheresis, and PBMCs were isolated by Ficoll-Histopaque density gradient centrifugation and then cryopreserved in liquid nitrogen vapor phase. Purity and quantity of every magnetically sorted T cell population were checked by analytical flow cytometry. Genomic DNA was isolated from each sorted fraction and quantified by UV absorbance on a Nanodrop 2000c.

The sample taken for sequencing was memory CD8+ T cells sorted from blood. The sample's cell subset or site label is to be understood as: CD45RO+ cells pooled with CCR7-negative TemRA cells. This sequence uses TRBV2 and TRBJ1-1, and the D gene may be TRBD1, 5 bases matching. The origin of this receptor is a woman in her 30s in good health. CDR3 loop: CASSDRGRVKWTEAFF. The nucleotide sequence is given as TGTGCCAGCAGTGACCGGGGCAGGGTAAAGTGGACTGAAGCTTTCTTT.